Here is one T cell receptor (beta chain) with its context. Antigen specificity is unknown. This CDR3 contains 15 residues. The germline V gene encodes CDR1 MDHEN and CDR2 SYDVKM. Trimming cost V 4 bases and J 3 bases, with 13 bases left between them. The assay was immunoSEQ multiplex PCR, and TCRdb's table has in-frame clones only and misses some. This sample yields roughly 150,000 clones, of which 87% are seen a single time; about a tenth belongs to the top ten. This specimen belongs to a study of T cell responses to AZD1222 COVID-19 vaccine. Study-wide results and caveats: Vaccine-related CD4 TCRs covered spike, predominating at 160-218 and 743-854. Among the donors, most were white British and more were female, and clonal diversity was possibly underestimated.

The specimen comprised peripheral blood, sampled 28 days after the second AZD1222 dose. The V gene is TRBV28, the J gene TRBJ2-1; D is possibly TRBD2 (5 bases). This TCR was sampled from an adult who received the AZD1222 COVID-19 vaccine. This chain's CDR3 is CASSSPGVSYNEQFF. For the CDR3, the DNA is TGTGCCAGCAGTTCCCCCGGGGTAAGCTACAATGAGCAGTTCTTC.